This TCR beta chain appears in the sequencing data of a study of T cells in Graves' hyperthyroidism and ophthalmopathy. Concerning this clonotype itself: It may be a read error: a sequence one base away is much more abundant.

Diagnoses were made from clinical symptoms, serum measures (thyroxine and TRAb), thyroid ultrasound and orbital computed tomography. This CDR3 comprises 16 residues. Germline V CDR1 and CDR2: MNHGY, SVAAGI. The germline V and J ends were trimmed by 3 bases and 2 bases, with 17 bases remaining between them. There were TCR beta CDR3 regions amplified from RNA transcripts. Initially, a first-round RT-PCR of the TCR CDR3 employed the HTBI primer set. Each CDR3 protein gets one entry after TCRdb re-called the multiplex PCR reads with MiXCR. The sample lists more than 600,000 distinct CDR3 sequences, around 15% seen once, with approximately 8% in the top ten.

The V call is TRBV6-9, the J call TRBJ2-7, with D possibly TRBD2 on 5 matching bases. Sequencing was performed on blood. This receptor was taken from a young man with Graves' hyperthyroidism. CDR3 in DNA: TGTGCCAGCAGTTACCGACCAGCGGAGTCACCCTACGAGCAGTACTTC. Translated: CASSYRPAESPYEQYF.